This record concerns one T cell receptor beta chain sequence. Ten or more counts support this clonotype. What this receptor recognizes is not known. Per-base qualities were not stored, and no clone one base away is much larger. This sample is drawn from a study of blood T cells in healthy people across ages (dated by TCRdb to the mid-2010s). About the investigation overall: In model experiments, roughly one uniquely barcoded TCR beta cDNA molecule per two T cells was captured by template switching. The study measured age-related changes in TCR beta repertoire diversity using deep sequencing normalized with unique cDNA molecular identifiers. The donors were divided into four age groups: young (average around 17 years), middle-aged (about 39), aged (around 59) and long-lived (82). To avoid experimental bias, donors of different ages were randomly spread across the sequencing lanes. Two additional independent replicas of 1 million unique cDNA reads from the same blood draw were analyzed for two donors (one aged 18 to 30 and one aged 80 or older).

Systemically healthy Caucasian individuals from Russia, some 38 in total and aged roughly 6 to 100 years, were included as donors. Roughly 9.5 milliliters of peripheral blood were drawn from each donor into EDTA-treated Vacutainer tubes. Ficoll-Paque density-gradient centrifugation was used to isolate PBMCs, with at least 6.5 million per sample. Trizol reagent was used to extract total RNA from the PBMCs, yielding at least 5.5 micrograms per sample. For every donor, an aliquot of PBMCs went through flow cytometry to measure the percentages of naive CD45RAhigh/CD27high T cells. General study outcomes and caveats: A strong correlation was found between observed TCR beta diversity and the percentage of naive T cells measured by flow cytometry. Compared with the aged group, the long-lived group had more naive CD4+ T cells, fewer expanded clones and increased TCR diversity, suggesting age selection. Estimates of total diversity based on one million sequenced T cells were considered lower bounds and underestimates. Bulk unsorted PBMC profiling prevented conclusive comparison of naive and antigen-experienced compartments. Donor CMV infection status was unknown, potentially confounding age-related changes in expanded clonotypes. As age increased, observed TCR beta diversity per million T cells dropped in a roughly linear way, and a significant reduction was already evident by age 40.

The library was generated by 5' RACE. Reads for this sample came from an Illumina HiSeq 2500. A second roughly 7 to 12 cycle PCR used a sample-barcoded 5' primer and a J-beta primer mix. Each TCR beta cDNA molecule received a unique molecular identifier from a template-switch 5' adaptor carrying 12 random nucleotides. At least 3 million CDR3-containing paired-end reads were obtained from each sample. First-strand cDNA synthesis was performed from all RNA using the Mint cDNA synthesis kit, with priming by a TRBC-specific oligonucleotide. After uracil-DNA glycosylase treatment, a first 18-cycle PCR used universal primers M1SS and BC2_uni_R on all cDNA. The original methods were these. For normalization, 1 million high-quality reads, each with a distinct molecular identifier, were randomly selected from each sample. Reads with shared molecular identifiers were discarded instead of being binned into consensus sequences. MiTCR, run with a Q25 quality threshold and the strictest error-elimination algorithm, handled CDR3 identification, clonotype clustering and error correction. Lower-bound total TCR beta diversity was estimated with a nonparametric unseen species model using Euler transformation. The raw public data were reprocessed by TCRdb itself: fastp quality trimming at Q25, MiXCR clonotype calling, in-frame beta chains only. Duplicate CDR3 protein sequences are folded into a single record with the most common DNA and genes. None of the V and J calls come from the authors' own analysis; TCRdb made them. This sample comprises around 580,000 distinct CDR3 sequences, about 45% of them detected only once. The ten largest make up 20% to 25% of the sample.

This receptor was identified in a man older than 75 in good health. Source material: blood.

The nucleotides read TGCGCCAGCAGCCAAGTCAGGCAGTCAATAGAGACCCAGTACTTC. It translates to CASSQVRQSIETQYF. The chain uses TRBV4-3 and TRBJ2-5, with the identity of the D gene unclear. V lost 1 base and J lost 4 bases; the stretch between them is 13 bases long. CDR1 LGHNA and CDR2 YSLEER were looked up in the germline V gene. Measured from the cysteine to the phenylalanine, the CDR3 is 15 residues long. Left in the record is the CDR3 DNA by itself, 45 bases read in frame from the first base.